Described below is a single T cell receptor beta chain sequence and its context. Antigen specificity is unknown. The sample comes from a study of a mutant IDH1 vaccine in newly diagnosed glioma. Study details: Investigators started vaccination 4-6 weeks after radiotherapy alone, or with temozolomide cycles. Every participant had undergone radiotherapy, temozolomide, or both before, and most underwent both. Whole-study results and caveats: Induction of immune responses by the vaccine occurred in 93.3% of patients.

Time point specified: week 5, during vaccination. Vaccinated patients received 300 ug of mutant IDH1 20-mer peptide per dose, with topical imiquimod. The repertoire was sequenced with immunoSEQ multiplex PCR; TCRdb's copy has only in-frame clones and lacks some. The sample has some 51,000 clones, around four fifths seen once. Germline V gives CDR1 SNHLY, CDR2 FYNNEI. V trimming: 6 bases; J trimming: 6 bases; junction bases outside the gene matches: 4. The CDR3 spans 12 residues. The receptor was isolated from a man aged 50 to 60 with glioma. The chain employs TRBV2 and TRBJ1-2; 7 bases map to TRBD1. Sequencing was performed on PBMCs, taken from a glioma patient whose treatment included an IDH1 peptide vaccine. The CDR3 here is CASSRDRDGYTF. The CDR3 nucleotides are TGTGCCAGCAGCCGGGACAGAGATGGCTACACCTTC.